The 26 T cell receptor beta chains below all came from one sample that was sequenced in a study of blood T cell repertoires in COVID-19. Libraries were prepared by immunoSEQ multiplex PCR; TCRdb keeps only in-frame clonotypes and omits some of them. The table records 88,000 or so clones, 86% of them present only once. Sequencing was performed on peripheral blood. The receptors were sampled from a man aged 55 to 70 with acute or convalescent COVID-19.

The chain uses TRBV7-8 and TRBJ2-7, with a tentative D call TRBD1 (6 bases). The CDR3 consists of 15 residues. V lost 1 base, J lost 3 bases, and 13 bases lay in between. Germline V gives CDR1 SGHVS, CDR2 FQNEAQ. CDR3 nucleotides: TGTGCCAGCAGCTTAGGACAGGAACCCGTCTACGAGCAGTACTTC. Protein: CASSLGQEPVYEQYF.

On this clone: Being one base from a much bigger clone, this may be a read error. Other DNA sequences within the sample encode an identical CDR3. This chain joins TRBV3-1 (or the pseudogene TRBV3-2) and TRBJ1-6; no reliable D call. The CDR3 runs 14 residues. Germline loops: CDR1 LGHDT, CDR2 YNNKEL (reference sequence). CDR3 residues: CASSQSSYNSPLHF. CDR3 nucleotide sequence: TGTGCCAGTAGCCAGAGCTCCTATAATTCACCCCTCCACTTT.

This chain connects TRBV11-2 to TRBJ2-1; D unclear. With 2 bases removed from V and 5 bases from J, the gap between germline ends came to 4 bases. The CDR3 loop spans 12 amino acids. Germline-derived CDR1 and CDR2 are SGHAT and FQNNGV. The CDR3: CASSLPNNEQFF. The CDR3 DNA follows: TGTGCCAGCAGCTTACCCAACAATGAGCAGTTCTTC.

This clone was counted only a few times. This chain links TRBV19 with TRBJ2-1; perhaps TRBD2 as D (5 bases). Germline CDR1 LNHDA, CDR2 SQIVND (reference sequence). V dropped 1 base and J dropped 10 bases, with 11 bases sitting between them. The CDR3 spans 13 residues. CDR3 sequence reads: CASSIVGRSEQFF. The CDR3 DNA reads as TGTGCCAGTAGTATAGTGGGGAGATCGGAGCAGTTCTTC.

The gene calls are TRBV5-8 and TRBJ2-6, with no clear D. In germline, CDR1 is SGHTS, CDR2 YDEGEE. Trimming took 6 bases from V and 4 from J, leaving 8 bases between them. The CDR3 runs 13 residues. The CDR3 is CASTLSGANVLTF. CDR3 bases: TGTGCCAGCACTCTCTCCGGGGCCAACGTCCTGACTTTC. Full variable domain (remainder filled in from reference TRBV5-8 and TRBJ2-6): EAGVTQSPTHLIKTRGQQATLRCSPISGHTSVYWYQQALGLGLQFLLWYDEGEERNRGNFPPRFSGRQFPNYSSELNVNALELEDSALYLCASTLSGANVLTFGAGSRLTVL.

V usage is TRBV14 and J usage is TRBJ2-2, with 8 nucleotides matching TRBD1. The CDR3 loop spans 16 amino acids. Looked up from germline, CDR1 is SGHDN and CDR2 is FVKESK. J gave up 2 bases and V 4 bases, and 6 bases lay outside the gene matches. CDR3 sequence reads: CASSRRTGLNTGELFF. In DNA form, the CDR3 reads TGTGCCAGCAGCCGACGGACAGGGTTAAACACCGGGGAGCTGTTTTTT.

This chain uses TRBV7-2 with TRBJ1-1; 9 bases agree with TRBD1. V lost 1 base to trimming and J lost 9 bases; unmatched junction nucleotides: 9. Germline V gives CDR1 SGHTA, CDR2 FQGNSA. This CDR3 region has 15 residues. The chain's CDR3 is CASSLGAPGQGKAFF. CDR3 in DNA: TGTGCCAGCAGCTTAGGGGCTCCGGGACAGGGTAAAGCTTTCTTT.

V and J are TRBV27 and TRBJ1-2, with D unresolved. Per germline, CDR1 MNHEY and CDR2 SMNVEV (reference sequence). V lost 5 bases and J 7 bases, leaving 17 bases between the germline ends. The CDR3 length is 14 residues. The CDR3 DNA is TGTGCCAGCAGTCCCCCGGGAGAAGTGCGTGGCTACACCTTC. This translates into CASSPPGEVRGYTF.

This clone appeared once. V is TRBV27 and J is TRBJ1-1; the match to TRBD1 covers 7 bases. CDR1 MNHEY and CDR2 SMNVEV come from the germline V gene (reference sequence). V trimming: 7 bases; J trimming: 11 bases; junction bases outside the gene matches: 13. The CDR3 runs 13 residues. In DNA, the CDR3 is TGTGCCAGCACCCCCCGACAGGGAGGCGAGGCTTTCTTT. This translates into CASTPRQGGEAFF.

The V and J genes are TRBV7-9 and TRBJ2-7; perhaps TRBD2 as D (7 bases). Germline V CDR1 and CDR2: SEHNR, FQNEAQ (reference sequence). V lost 1 base, J lost 4 bases, and 17 bases lay in between. The CDR3 is made up of 16 amino acids. CDR3 residues: CASSLEGGAFKYEQYF. The CDR3 DNA sequence: TGTGCCAGCAGCTTAGAAGGGGGGGCCTTTAAGTACGAGCAGTACTTC. Based on the CDR3 plus reference TRBV7-9 and TRBJ2-7, the full variable domain is DTGVSQNPRHKITKRGQNVTFRCDPISEHNRLYWYRQTLGQGPEFLTYFQNEAQLEKSRLLSDRFSAERPKGSFSTLEIQRTEQGDSAMYLCASSLEGGAFKYEQYFGPGTRLTVT.

V usage is TRBV19 and J usage is TRBJ1-1; D unclear. CDR3 size: 14 residues. Germline CDR1 LNHDA, CDR2 SQIVND (reference sequence). The ends were cut back, 5 bases at V and 5 bases at J, with 15 bases in the middle. In nucleotides, the CDR3 is TGTGCCAGTAGTTTCTCTGGAGTCGGTACTGAAGCTTTCTTT. Its translation is CASSFSGVGTEAFF.

The rearrangement links TRBV19 to TRBJ2-7, with 7 bases fitting TRBD2. With 3 bases clipped from V and 2 bases from J, the junction kept 10 bases outside the gene matches. The CDR3 contains 16 residues. Germline assignment: CDR1 LNHDA and CDR2 SQIVND (reference sequence). The CDR3 DNA is TGTGCCAGTAGTATCCCTAGCGGACCTCGGGCCTACGAGCAGTACTTC. Its translation is CASSIPSGPRAYEQYF.

The chain carries TRBV18 and TRBJ2-3, with 7 bases fitting TRBD1. This CDR3 contains 15 residues. Per germline, CDR1 KGHSH and CDR2 LQKENI. Unmatched junction bases numbered 8, after V lost 3 bases and J lost 5 bases. The CDR3 protein is CASSPDRARGDTQYF. The DNA of the CDR3 is TGTGCCAGCTCACCCGACAGGGCACGAGGAGATACGCAGTATTTT. Combining the CDR3 with reference TRBV18 and TRBJ2-3 gives the whole variable domain NAGVMQNPRHLVRRRGQEARLRCSPMKGHSHVYWYRQLPEEGLKFMVYLQKENIIDESGMPKERFSAEFPKEGPSILRIQQVVRGDSAAYFCASSPDRARGDTQYFGPGTRLTVL.

V gene TRBV18 combines with J gene TRBJ1-5, with D possibly matching TRBD1 (5 bases). The CDR3 is made up of 15 amino acids. Germline V gene sequence: CDR1 KGHSH, CDR2 LQKENI. Trimming removed 6 bases from V and 0 bases from J, with 12 bases in between. The CDR3 sequence: CASSPAQGSNQPQHF. The CDR3 DNA is TGTGCCAGCTCGCCGGCCCAGGGTAGCAATCAGCCCCAGCATTTT.

The chain combines TRBV19 with TRBJ1-1, with D maybe TRBD1 (5 bases). CDR1 is LNHDA, CDR2 SQIVND, per germline (reference sequence). Trimming stripped 3 bases from V and 1 base from J, with 12 bases between. CDR3 length: 15 residues. The chain's CDR3 is CASSMSGGRNTEAFF. CDR3 bases: TGTGCCAGTAGTATGTCGGGGGGGAGGAACACTGAAGCTTTCTTT.

The V and J genes are TRBV19 and TRBJ2-5; 8 bases fit TRBD2. This CDR3 has 15 residues. With V trimmed by 5 bases and J by 3 bases, 8 bases remained unmatched. Germline CDR1 and CDR2: LNHDA and SQIVND (reference sequence). The CDR3 sequence: CASSWSGGAKETQYF. The DNA for the CDR3 is TGTGCCAGTAGTTGGTCCGGGGGGGCTAAAGAGACCCAGTACTTC.

CDR3 bases: TGCGCCAGCAGCCCTCAACCAGGGGCTAGTGAAAAACTGTTTTTT. Translated: CASSPQPGASEKLFF. The chain combines TRBV5-1 with TRBJ1-4; D possibly corresponds to TRBD1 (6 bases). Germline V gene sequence: CDR1 SGHRS, CDR2 YFSETQ. V gave up 4 bases and J gave up 7 bases, with 17 bases separating them. This CDR3 has 15 residues.

The V and J genes are TRBV5-8 and TRBJ1-1; 8 nucleotides agree with TRBD1. This CDR3 is 13 amino acids long. V lost 9 bases, J lost 3 bases, and 7 bases stayed unmatched. The V gene's germline CDR1 is SGHTS and CDR2 YDEGEE. The CDR3 protein is CANPDRDHTEAFF. As DNA, the CDR3 is TGTGCCAACCCGGACAGGGACCACACTGAAGCTTTCTTT.

The rearrangement links TRBV27 to TRBJ2-7; perhaps TRBD1 as D (5 bases). The CDR3 is 14 amino acids. With 10 bases removed from V and 0 bases from J, the gap between germline ends came to 16 bases. Germline assignment: CDR1 MNHEY and CDR2 SMNVEV (reference sequence). The CDR3 region is CATSTWGSSYEQYF. The CDR3 DNA reads TGTGCCACTTCGACCTGGGGCAGCTCCTACGAGCAGTACTTC.

This clone counts as medium-sized (0.01 to 0.1%). The chain employs TRBV4-1 and TRBJ2-1, with 7 nucleotides matching TRBD2. With V trimmed by 6 bases and J by 0 bases, 5 bases remained unmatched. The CDR3 extends over 15 amino acids. CDR1 MGHRA and CDR2 YSYEKL come from the germline V gene. CDR3 residues: CASRNPSGSYNEQFF. CDR3 nucleotides: TGCGCCAGCAGAAACCCTAGCGGCTCCTACAATGAGCAGTTCTTC.

The V call is TRBV5-1, the J call TRBJ1-1, with a tentative D call TRBD1 (5 bases). V lost 4 bases, J lost 5 bases, and 21 bases lay in between. The CDR3 runs 16 residues. Germline V gives CDR1 SGHRS, CDR2 YFSETQ. The chain's CDR3 is CASSTTVNLGNTEAFF. The DNA for the CDR3 is TGCGCCAGCAGCACGACAGTGAATCTAGGCAATACTGAAGCTTTCTTT.

This chain uses TRBV24-1 with TRBJ2-1, with 9 positions matching TRBD1. The CDR3 spans 16 residues. V lost 4 bases and J lost 7; bases outside the gene matches: 10. From germline, CDR1 is KGHDR and CDR2 SFDVKD. For the CDR3, the DNA is TGTGCCACCAGTGACACAGCTTCGGGACAGGGAAATGAGCAGTTCTTC. It encodes CATSDTASGQGNEQFF.

On this clone itself: An end of the junction differs from the germline gene, which may be a read error. This rearrangement joins TRBV5-1 to TRBJ1-4; 9 bases line up with TRBD1. Germline loops: CDR1 SGHRS, CDR2 YFSETQ. This CDR3 is built from 12 residues. DNA of the CDR3: TGCGCCAGCAGCGCATCGGGACAGGGTTTAGTTTTT. It encodes CASSASGQGLVF.

The V and J genes are TRBV24-1 and TRBJ2-5; a weak D match, TRBD1 (6 bases). Germline CDR1 and CDR2: KGHDR and SFDVKD. This CDR3 region has 13 residues. Trimming took 7 bases from V and 5 from J, leaving 13 bases between them. The CDR3 reads CATSKSGVETQYF. CDR3 sequence (DNA): TGTGCCACCAGCAAATCAGGGGTGGAGACCCAGTACTTC.

The rearrangement uses TRBV5-1 and TRBJ2-6, with 7 bases that match TRBD1. The CDR3 runs to 19 residues. Losses at the gene ends were 1 base for V and 1 base for J; bases not matched to a gene: 11. Germline lookup yields CDR1 SGHRS and CDR2 YFSETQ. This chain's CDR3 is CASSLTSGTARSGANVLTF. The CDR3 DNA sequence: TGCGCCAGCAGCTTGACATCCGGGACAGCCAGATCTGGGGCCAACGTCCTGACTTTC.

The CDR3, as DNA: TGTGCCAGCAGCTCGCCCGGGACAGAAAACTATGGCTACACCTTC. Protein: CASSSPGTENYGYTF. The rearrangement uses TRBV7-3 and TRBJ1-2; 7 bases are shared with TRBD1. J was trimmed by 2 bases and V by 4 bases; bases with no gene match: 7. Per the germline V gene, CDR1 is SGHTA and CDR2 is FQGTGA. There are 15 residues in the CDR3.